This TCR beta chain comes out of a study of blood T cell repertoires in COVID-19. Overall study: Sample material is recorded as cDNA or gDNA derived from T cells, B-cell-depleted T cells, or PBMCs.

Original methodology: It was from reference gene primer amplification that nucleated cell counts were estimated. Assay: immunoSEQ multiplex PCR; the TCRdb copy retains only in-frame clones and omits some. V and J calls and clone size are those listed in that table; D and trimming were worked out from the DNA. This table holds fewer than 90,000 clones, around 86% found once. Germline V gives CDR1 LNHDA, CDR2 SQIVND (reference sequence). Trimming cost V 2 bases and J 0 bases; bases outside gene matches: 3. The CDR3 spans 15 residues. This clonotype was sampled from a man between 25 and 39 years old with acute or convalescent COVID-19. V gene TRBV19 combines with J gene TRBJ2-7; 8 bases are a match to TRBD2. Source material: peripheral blood. CDR3 region: CASSIRGGNSYEQYF. CDR3 bases: TGTGCCAGTAGTATACGGGGGGGAAACTCCTACGAGCAGTACTTC. Based on the CDR3 plus reference TRBV19 and TRBJ2-7, the full variable domain is DGGITQSPKYLFRKEGQNVTLSCEQNLNHDAMYWYRQDPGQGLRLIYYSQIVNDFQKGDIAEGYSVSREKKESFPLTVTSAQKNPTAFYLCASSIRGGNSYEQYFGPGTRLTVT.